A single sample gave rise to the 26 T cell receptor beta chains below, sequenced in a study of T-cell reconstitution after alpha-beta-depleted transplantation in children. It was with unique molecular identifiers that the TCRbeta library was prepared. TCRdb ran MiXCR on the PCR reads and lists one entry per CDR3 protein. The sample records some 590,000 distinct CDR3 sequences, roughly 10% being singletons. The sample in question was PBMCs from the stem cell graft donor, obtained from the stem cell graft. These receptor sequences come from a human donor who donated a stem cell graft to a child with acute myeloid leukemia.

CDR3 sequence reads: CAIRPAGGSSETQYF. The CDR3 DNA reads as TGTGCCATCCGCCCAGCGGGAGGGTCCAGCGAGACCCAGTACTTC. This rearrangement joins TRBV10-3 to TRBJ2-5; 10 nucleotides agree with TRBD2. This CDR3 has 15 amino acids. Unmatched junction bases numbered 11, after V lost 8 bases and J lost 5 bases. The germline gives CDR1 ENHRY, CDR2 SYGVKD.

This clonotype showed up just a few times. V and J are TRBV7-2 and TRBJ1-2; tentatively, D is TRBD1 (5 bases). V gave up 5 bases and J gave up 8 bases, with 12 bases separating them. Germline assignment: CDR1 SGHTA and CDR2 FQGNSA. The CDR3 totals 12 residues. The CDR3 region has the DNA TGTGCCAGCAGCCCCCGAAGGGGCGGCTACACCTTC. Translating gives CASSPRRGGYTF.

This clonotype was observed a few times. V usage is TRBV2 and J usage is TRBJ2-1; no clear D. This CDR3 region has 14 residues. Germline V gene data show CDR1 as SNHLY and CDR2 as FYNNEI. The ends were cut back, 5 bases at V and 8 bases at J, with 16 bases in the middle. CDR3 sequence (DNA): TGTGCCAGCAGTCTAGGACCACAATCCGATGAGCAGTTCTTC. This encodes CASSLGPQSDEQFF.

Here the CDR3 DNA reads TGTGCCATCAGTGAGGCCGGTCGGGGGACCTACAATGAGCAGTTCTTC. It translates to CAISEAGRGTYNEQFF. The V gene is TRBV10-3, the J gene TRBJ2-1; TRBD2 might be the D (6 bases). CDR3 length: 16 residues. The V gene lost 2 bases and the J gene lost 2 bases, with 13 bases spanning the gap. In germline, CDR1 is ENHRY, CDR2 SYGVKD.

CDR3 sequence (DNA): TGTGCCAGCAGCAAGACTAGCGGGAGTTTGTGGAATGAGCAGTTCTTC. This sequence encodes CASSKTSGSLWNEQFF. The chain couples TRBV7-2 to TRBJ2-1, with 12 bases aligning to TRBD2. The CDR3 covers 16 residues. Germline lookup yields CDR1 SGHTA and CDR2 FQGNSA. J was trimmed by 7 bases and V by 5 bases; bases with no gene match: 9.

This clonotype has a handful of counts. The rearrangement links TRBV19 to TRBJ1-1; D call uncertain. Trimming left V 0 bases short and J 3 bases short, with 11 bases between. Germline V lookup: CDR1 LNHDA, CDR2 SQIVND (reference sequence). CDR3 length: 15 amino acids. CDR3 bases: TGTGCCAGTAGTATAGATTTTCTTATATACACTGAAGCTTTCTTT. Amino acid sequence: CASSIDFLIYTEAFF.

This clonotype turned up a few times. The V and J genes are TRBV15 and TRBJ2-7, with TRBD1 as a possible D gene (6 bases). Deletions cut 1 base from V and 4 bases from J, with 17 bases between. This CDR3 spans 16 amino acids. Germline assignment: CDR1 LNHNV and CDR2 YYDKDF (reference sequence). CDR3: CATSRVRELGGYEQYF. In DNA, the CDR3 is TGTGCCACCAGCAGAGTAAGGGAATTAGGGGGATACGAGCAGTACTTC.

This clonotype was observed many times. The V gene is TRBV29-1, the J gene TRBJ1-1; D unresolved. The ends were cut back, 4 bases at V and 4 bases at J, with 1 base in the middle. The CDR3 extends over 9 amino acids. Per the germline V gene, CDR1 is SQVTM and CDR2 is ANQGSEA. CDR3 sequence: CSVGTEAFF. CDR3 nucleotide sequence: TGCAGCGTTGGCACTGAAGCTTTCTTT.

This clonotype was detected a few times. The chain joins TRBV20-1 to TRBJ2-5, with 7 bases identical to TRBD1. Germline CDR1 reads DFQATT; CDR2 reads SNEGSKA (reference sequence). With V trimmed by 3 bases and J by 4 bases, 8 bases remained unmatched. This CDR3 is built from 14 residues. CDR3 region: CSASDMRQGETQYF. In DNA, the CDR3 is TGCAGTGCTAGCGATATGAGACAGGGAGAGACCCAGTACTTC.

The rearrangement joins TRBV7-9 to TRBJ1-5; tentative D call: TRBD1 (6 bases). CDR3 size: 15 residues. The germline V gene encodes CDR1 SEHNR and CDR2 FQNEAQ (reference sequence). V dropped 1 base and J dropped 4 bases, with 11 bases sitting between them. In DNA form, the CDR3 reads TGTGCCAGCAGCTTAGACGGACAGCCAAATCAGCCCCAGCATTTT. Translated, it gives CASSLDGQPNQPQHF.

In this sample, this clonotype turned up a few times. This chain uses TRBV4-3 with TRBJ1-3; 7 nucleotides agree with TRBD1. The germline gives CDR1 LGHNA, CDR2 YSLEER. The CDR3 is 13 residues long. V shed 2 bases and J 10 bases; nucleotides not matched to a gene: 5. The CDR3 nucleotides are TGCGCCAGCAGCCAACTACAGGGGAGAACCATATATTTT. Encoded protein: CASSQLQGRTIYF.

This clonotype has a handful of counts. The chain employs TRBV10-3 and TRBJ2-1; TRBD2 agrees at 12 bases. V dropped 5 bases and J dropped 6; count of bases not matched to a gene: 8. Germline CDR1 and CDR2: ENHRY and SYGVKD. The CDR3 spans 16 residues. In DNA, the CDR3 is TGTGCCATCAGTCCCTGGGCTAGCGGGAGGGCCAATGAGCAGTTCTTC. Translating gives CAISPWASGRANEQFF.

The chain combines TRBV12-3 or TRBV12-4 with TRBJ2-1; TRBD2 agrees at 13 bases. The CDR3 contains 22 residues. The ends lost 2 bases at V and 1 base at J; junction bases unmatched: 17. CDR3 in DNA: TGTGCCAGCAGTTTACCTGGACTAGCGGGAGTATCGGGGCCTCTTTCCTACAATGAGCAGTTCTTC. Its protein product is CASSLPGLAGVSGPLSYNEQFF.

J is TRBJ2-5 and V is TRBV30; 7 bases agree with TRBD1. Germline V gene sequence: CDR1 GTSNPN, CDR2 SVGIG (reference sequence). There are 18 residues in the CDR3. The junction had 23 bases not matched to a gene; V was cut back by 8 bases and J by 2 bases. This CDR3 reads CATSWDSSQNTSQETQYF. CDR3 in DNA: TGTGCCACCAGCTGGGACAGCAGTCAGAATACCTCTCAAGAGACCCAGTACTTC.

This clonotype has at least ten counts. The V call is TRBV9, the J call TRBJ2-7; D may correspond to TRBD1 or TRBD2 (7 bases each). The CDR3 extends over 14 amino acids. Germline loops: CDR1 SGDLS, CDR2 YYNGEE. V lost 1 base and J lost 5, with 13 bases in between. The CDR3 nucleotides are TGTGCCAGCAGCGTAACAGGGGAGGGGAACGAGCAGTACTTC. Its protein is CASSVTGEGNEQYF.

This clonotype was counted ten times or more. V is TRBV5-1 and J is TRBJ1-1, with D hard to call. The CDR3 contains 13 residues. CDR1 is SGHRS and CDR2 is YFSETQ in the germline V gene. The V gene lost 4 bases and the J gene lost 5 bases, with 12 bases spanning the gap. The CDR3 DNA follows: TGCGCCAGCAGCCATCAGACTGGGACTGAAGCTTTCTTT. This sequence encodes CASSHQTGTEAFF.

Only a few counts were recorded for this clonotype. The chain is built from TRBV10-3 and TRBJ2-3, with D uncertain. Germline values: CDR1 ENHRY, CDR2 SYGVKD. V lost 8 bases and J lost 0, with 12 bases in between. The CDR3 is 14 amino acids. The CDR3 bases are TGTGCCATCGGATCTGGAACTAGCACAGATACGCAGTATTTT. As protein: CAIGSGTSTDTQYF.

The rearrangement joins TRBV20-1 to TRBJ2-1; the match to TRBD2 covers 16 bases. The CDR3 contains 19 residues. V was pared by 5 bases and J by 1 base, with 11 bases of the junction left unmatched. Germline assignment: CDR1 DFQATT and CDR2 SNEGSKA (reference sequence). The CDR3 nucleotides are TGCAGTGCTTTTACCGGGACTAGCGGGAGGGCGGTATCCTACAATGAGCAGTTCTTC. Its translation: CSAFTGTSGRAVSYNEQFF.

This clonotype came up many times. The rearrangement links TRBV20-1 to TRBJ1-1; no clear D gene. The V and J ends lost 0 bases and 1 base respectively, with 9 bases between them. This CDR3 region has 14 residues. CDR1 DFQATT and CDR2 SNEGSKA come from the germline V gene (reference sequence). The CDR3: CSAREGSKNTEAFF. The CDR3 DNA follows: TGCAGTGCTAGAGAAGGTTCCAAGAACACTGAAGCTTTCTTT.

The table lists this clonotype with a few counts. This rearrangement joins TRBV20-1 to TRBJ2-2, with D possibly being TRBD1 or TRBD2 (6 bases each). V was clipped by 6 bases and J by 4 bases, with 18 bases between them. CDR1 is DFQATT and CDR2 is SNEGSKA in the germline V gene (reference sequence). CDR3 size: 15 residues. The CDR3 protein is CSARSRLGGTGELFF. DNA for the CDR3: TGCAGTGCCCGATCTAGACTAGGGGGCACCGGGGAGCTGTTTTTT.

V usage is TRBV29-1 and J usage is TRBJ2-7, with D tentatively TRBD1 (6 bases). CDR1 and CDR2 (germline): SQVTM, ANQGSEA. Between the trimmed V and J ends, which lost 8 bases and 0 bases, there was a span of 17 bases. The CDR3 has 14 amino acids. CDR3 sequence reads: CSIITGSYSYEQYF. The CDR3 coding sequence is TGCAGCATTATAACAGGGTCTTACTCCTACGAGCAGTACTTC.

Many counts were recorded for this clonotype. The J gene is TRBJ2-5, the V gene TRBV11-1, with D hard to call. Germline V CDR1 and CDR2: SGHAT, FQDESV (reference sequence). This CDR3 comprises 15 residues. With 0 bases removed from V and 2 bases from J, the gap between germline ends came to 10 bases. CDR3 loop: CASSLALQSQETQYF. CDR3 nucleotides: TGTGCCAGCAGCTTAGCGTTACAGTCACAAGAGACCCAGTACTTC.

This chain uses TRBV6-5 with TRBJ1-1; maybe TRBD1 (5 bases). The V gene lost 0 bases and the J gene lost 1 base, with 6 bases spanning the gap. The germline V gene encodes CDR1 MNHEY and CDR2 SVGAGI. CDR3 length: 14 residues. The CDR3 protein is CASSYSRGNTEAFF. For the CDR3, the DNA is TGTGCCAGCAGTTACTCTAGGGGGAACACTGAAGCTTTCTTT.

In its sample, this clonotype was seen many times. The V and J genes are TRBV12-3 or TRBV12-4 and TRBJ2-1; D gene unclear. V was pared by 2 bases and J by 9 bases, with 11 bases between. CDR3 length: 13 residues. The CDR3, as DNA: TGTGCCAGCAGTTTAAAACAGTTCGGTGAGCAGTTCTTC. Its protein product is CASSLKQFGEQFF.

This clonotype has just a few counts. This rearrangement joins TRBV15 to TRBJ1-1, with 9 bases fitting TRBD1. J was trimmed by 5 bases and V by 1 base; bases with no gene match: 8. The CDR3 contains 16 residues. Germline assignment: CDR1 LNHNV and CDR2 YYDKDF (reference sequence). The CDR3 loop reads CATSRVQGQGGTEAFF. The DNA of the CDR3 is TGTGCCACCAGCAGAGTGCAGGGACAGGGTGGGACTGAAGCTTTCTTT.

The table lists this clonotype with a few counts. The chain recombines TRBV4-2 with TRBJ2-1; 12 nucleotides line up with TRBD2. This CDR3 region has 17 residues. Germline V gene data show CDR1 as LGHNA and CDR2 as YNFKEQ. The trim removed 0 bases at V and 7 bases at J, leaving 7 bases unmatched. DNA of the CDR3: TGTGCCAGCAGCCAAGATCAAGGGCTAGCGGGAGGGAATGAGCAGTTCTTC. Its translation: CASSQDQGLAGGNEQFF.